This T cell receptor beta chain was recorded in a study of breast tumors, draining lymph nodes, adjacent tissues. Trimming cost V 6 bases and J 8 bases; bases outside gene matches: 6. The germline V gene encodes CDR1 DFQATT and CDR2 SNEGSKA (reference sequence). This CDR3 has 13 amino acids. Study outcomes and limitations: Findings are consistent with lymph node origin and intratumoral expansion of most tumor T cells. Compared with lymph nodes, tumors were less diverse; compared with nontumor tissue, more.

This clonotype was seen many times. The antigen remains unidentified. Samples came from axillary lymph nodes draining the breast cancer. TCRdb called the multiplex PCR reads again in MiXCR, with one record for every CDR3 protein. The sample records roughly 260,000 distinct CDR3 sequences, over 25% being singletons. The rearrangement joins TRBV20-1 to TRBJ1-4, with 10 nucleotides matching TRBD1. The sequence was collected from a female donor with breast cancer. Some clones in this sample may be carry-over from other donors' samples. The sample consisted of axillary lymph node tissue. In DNA, the CDR3 is TGCAGTGCGAGGACAGGGGGGCGAGAAAAACTGTTTTTT. It specifies CSARTGGREKLFF.